This is a list of T cell receptor beta chains from one sample in a study of cytomegalovirus exposure and HLA in healthy donors. Libraries were prepared by immunoSEQ multiplex PCR; TCRdb keeps only in-frame clonotypes and omits some of them. The data show 130,000 to 150,000 clones, roughly 80% seen once. Specimen: PBMCs. The source of these receptors is a man between 35 and 55 years old in good health and CMV-seronegative. The CDR3 runs from the conserved cysteine through the conserved F or W. The D gene is left open where the match is weak. The size of a clone is reported for some rows only, either as once, few or many, or as a class for expanded clones.

d_call: TRBD2
j_call: TRBJ2-3
v_call: TRBV9
clone_size: .
cdr3_nt: TGTGCCAGCAGCGCCAACCCGGGGGGGTGGGGCACAGATACGCAGTATTTT
cdr3_aa: CASSANPGGWGTDTQYF

d_call: .
j_call: TRBJ2-7
v_call: TRBV28
clone_size: .
cdr3_nt: TGTGCCAGCAGTCCAGGGGTTAGTGTGGAAGTCGAGCAGTACTTC
cdr3_aa: CASSPGVSVEVEQYF

d_call: .
j_call: TRBJ2-2
v_call: TRBV6-1
clone_size: once
cdr3_nt: TGTGCCAGCAAGCAGAGACTCTACACCGGGGAGCTGTTTTTT
cdr3_aa: CASKQRLYTGELFF

d_call: .
j_call: TRBJ2-6
v_call: TRBV9
clone_size: .
cdr3_nt: TGTGCCAGCAGCGTCCGGGACAGGGGACTAGCGGTGGCCTCTGGGGCCAACGTCCTGACTTTC
cdr3_aa: CASSVRDRGLAVASGANVLTF

d_call: TRBD1
j_call: TRBJ2-7
v_call: TRBV7-6
clone_size: .
cdr3_nt: TGTGCCAGCAGCTTAGCCGGGACAGGGGGATACGAGCAGTACTTC
cdr3_aa: CASSLAGTGGYEQYF

d_call: TRBD1
j_call: TRBJ1-1
v_call: TRBV5-4
clone_size: few
cdr3_nt: TGTGCCAGCAGCAGACCGACAGGGGAGGGGACTGAAGCTTTCTTT
cdr3_aa: CASSRPTGEGTEAFF

d_call: .
j_call: TRBJ2-5
v_call: TRBV28
clone_size: .
cdr3_nt: TGTGCCAGCATCCAACCCGGCAGGGGGGAAGGAAAGACCCAGTACTTC
cdr3_aa: CASIQPGRGEGKTQYF

d_call: TRBD1
j_call: TRBJ2-5
v_call: TRBV15
clone_size: .
cdr3_nt: TGTGCCACCAGCCCGCGGACAGGCCAAGAGACCCAGTACTTC
cdr3_aa: CATSPRTGQETQYF

d_call: .
j_call: TRBJ1-1
v_call: TRBV7-2
clone_size: .
cdr3_nt: TGTGCCAGCAGCTCGTCCCTCACTGGCACTGAAGCTTTCTTT
cdr3_aa: CASSSSLTGTEAFF

d_call: .
j_call: TRBJ1-3
v_call: TRBV25-1
clone_size: few
cdr3_nt: TGTGCCAGCAGTGAATTGGGCCAGTCTGGAAACACCATATATTTT
cdr3_aa: CASSELGQSGNTIYF

d_call: TRBD1
j_call: TRBJ1-1
v_call: TRBV5-4
clone_size: few
cdr3_nt: TGTGCCAACATGGACAGGGCCAATATGAACACTGAAGCTTTCTTT
cdr3_aa: CANMDRANMNTEAFF

d_call: TRBD1
j_call: TRBJ1-2
v_call: TRBV7-9
clone_size: few
cdr3_nt: TGTGCCAGCAGCTTAGGGGGACAGGGGGTTGTCTATGGCTACACCTTC
cdr3_aa: CASSLGGQGVVYGYTF

d_call: TRBD1
j_call: TRBJ2-2
v_call: TRBV29-1
clone_size: .
cdr3_nt: TGCAGCGTGTCCGACAGGGCGGTGACCGGGGAGCTGTTTTTT
cdr3_aa: CSVSDRAVTGELFF

d_call: .
j_call: TRBJ1-1
v_call: TRBV9
clone_size: few
cdr3_nt: TGTGCCAGCAGCGTGCTAGGGGGGGGAAACACTGAAGCTTTCTTT
cdr3_aa: CASSVLGGGNTEAFF

d_call: .
j_call: TRBJ1-5
v_call: TRBV28
clone_size: once
cdr3_nt: TGTGCCAGCGTAGCGGGACATTATAGCAATCAGCCCCAGCATTTT
cdr3_aa: CASVAGHYSNQPQHF

d_call: .
j_call: TRBJ2-7
v_call: TRBV25-1
clone_size: .
cdr3_nt: TGTGCCAGCAGGGCTTCGGGGACACCTTTCTACGAGCAGTACTTC
cdr3_aa: CASRASGTPFYEQYF

d_call: .
j_call: TRBJ2-6
v_call: TRBV4-1
clone_size: once
cdr3_nt: TGCGCCAGCAGCCAAGGTCAGGGGTCTGGGGCCAACGTCCTGACTTTC
cdr3_aa: CASSQGQGSGANVLTF

d_call: TRBD1
j_call: TRBJ1-1
v_call: TRBV5-1
clone_size: .
cdr3_nt: TGCGCCAGCAGATTGGACAGGCCCACGGAAGCTTTCTTT
cdr3_aa: CASRLDRPTEAFF

d_call: TRBD1
j_call: TRBJ2-3
v_call: TRBV11-2
clone_size: .
cdr3_nt: TGTGCCATCAGCTGGTCCGGGACAGGGGGGATGCGAGATACGCAGTATTTT
cdr3_aa: CAISWSGTGGMRDTQYF

d_call: TRBD1
j_call: TRBJ1-5
v_call: TRBV15
clone_size: .
cdr3_nt: TGTGCCACCAGCGGGGGACAGGCGAGCAATCAGCCCCAGCATTTT
cdr3_aa: CATSGGQASNQPQHF

d_call: .
j_call: TRBJ1-4
v_call: TRBV5-1
clone_size: .
cdr3_nt: TGCGCCAGCAGCTTGGGGGGGGGAACAACTAATGAAAAACTGTTTTTT
cdr3_aa: CASSLGGGTTNEKLFF

d_call: .
j_call: TRBJ2-5
v_call: TRBV7-9
clone_size: .
cdr3_nt: TGTGCCAGCAGCTCTTGGGGGCCCCAAGAGACCCAGTACTTC
cdr3_aa: CASSSWGPQETQYF

d_call: .
j_call: TRBJ2-2
v_call: TRBV6-5
clone_size: .
cdr3_nt: TGTGCCAGCAGTTACTTGCAGGGGCTCACCGGGGAGCTGTTTTTT
cdr3_aa: CASSYLQGLTGELFF

d_call: .
j_call: TRBJ1-3
v_call: TRBV6-1
clone_size: .
cdr3_nt: TGTGCCAGCAGTGAAGCGCCAGGGGTTTCTGGAAACACCATATATTTT
cdr3_aa: CASSEAPGVSGNTIYF

d_call: .
j_call: TRBJ1-1
v_call: TRBV6-6
clone_size: .
cdr3_nt: TGTGCCAGCAGTAAACCGGGGAACACTGAAGCTTTCTTT
cdr3_aa: CASSKPGNTEAFF

d_call: TRBD2
j_call: TRBJ2-3
v_call: TRBV27
clone_size: few
cdr3_nt: TGTGCCAGCAGGGGGGTAGCGGGGCTTAGCACAGATACGCAGTATTTT
cdr3_aa: CASRGVAGLSTDTQYF

d_call: TRBD1
j_call: TRBJ1-1
v_call: TRBV28
clone_size: .
cdr3_nt: TGTGCCAGCGTTGCGTTAGGGGGCGCGACTGAAGCTTTCTTT
cdr3_aa: CASVALGGATEAFF

d_call: TRBD1
j_call: TRBJ2-7
v_call: TRBV6-6
clone_size: .
cdr3_nt: TGTGCCAGCACCTGGGAGACAGGGGGGATCGACGAGCAGTACTTC
cdr3_aa: CASTWETGGIDEQYF

d_call: .
j_call: TRBJ1-1
v_call: TRBV28
clone_size: .
cdr3_nt: TGTGCCAGCAGCCAACCGGCAGGAGGCATTGAAGCTTTCTTT
cdr3_aa: CASSQPAGGIEAFF

d_call: .
j_call: TRBJ1-6
v_call: TRBV7-3
clone_size: .
cdr3_nt: TGTGCCAGCAGCGAGGGGGACAATATTTATTCACCCCTCCACTTT
cdr3_aa: CASSEGDNIYSPLHF

d_call: .
j_call: TRBJ2-3
v_call: TRBV19
clone_size: .
cdr3_nt: TGTGCCAGTAGTTCTGGGGGCGCACAGAATACGCAGTATTTT
cdr3_aa: CASSSGGAQNTQYF

d_call: .
j_call: TRBJ2-7
v_call: TRBV7-6
clone_size: .
cdr3_nt: TGTGCCAGCAGCCCTAGGACTGGGGACTACGAGCAGTACTTC
cdr3_aa: CASSPRTGDYEQYF

d_call: TRBD1
j_call: TRBJ2-7
v_call: TRBV5-1
clone_size: .
cdr3_nt: TGCGCCAGCAGCCCCCGGACAGGGTTCGACGAGCAGTACTTC
cdr3_aa: CASSPRTGFDEQYF

d_call: .
j_call: TRBJ1-5
v_call: TRBV5-5
clone_size: .
cdr3_nt: TGTGCCAGCAGCTTGGGGGCAGGGGGCAATCAGCCCCAGCATTTT
cdr3_aa: CASSLGAGGNQPQHF

d_call: TRBD1
j_call: TRBJ1-1
v_call: TRBV18
clone_size: few
cdr3_nt: TGTGCCAGCTCACCCGGACAGGGAAACACTGAAGCTTTCTTT
cdr3_aa: CASSPGQGNTEAFF

d_call: TRBD2
j_call: TRBJ2-7
v_call: TRBV6-1
clone_size: few
cdr3_nt: TGTGCCAGCAGTGAAGTACCTAGCGGGGGACTGTACGAGCAGTACTTC
cdr3_aa: CASSEVPSGGLYEQYF

d_call: TRBD2
j_call: TRBJ2-7
v_call: TRBV7-9
clone_size: .
cdr3_nt: TGTGCCAGCAGCTTATCGGGGGGTGTTTTCTCCTACGAGCAGTACTTC
cdr3_aa: CASSLSGGVFSYEQYF

d_call: .
j_call: TRBJ1-1
v_call: TRBV29-1
clone_size: .
cdr3_nt: TGCAGCGTTGGCGTACGGACTGAAGCTTTCTTT
cdr3_aa: CSVGVRTEAFF

d_call: .
j_call: TRBJ2-3
v_call: TRBV27
clone_size: .
cdr3_nt: TGTGCCAGCAGTTTCCCTGGGGGGGGGCTAGCAGATACGCAGTATTTT
cdr3_aa: CASSFPGGGLADTQYF

d_call: TRBD2
j_call: TRBJ2-5
v_call: TRBV5-4
clone_size: .
cdr3_nt: TGTGCCAGCAGCTTGGGACTAGCACAAGAGACCCAGTACTTC
cdr3_aa: CASSLGLAQETQYF